The next 15 T cell receptor beta chains were all read from a single sample in a study of vaccination and CD4 T cells after COVID-19. TCRdb redid the calling of the PCR reads with MiXCR, one entry per CDR3 protein. The sample includes some 21,000 distinct CDR3 sequences, under 75% of them seen just once. Material: CD4+ T cells from blood, obtained before SARS-CoV-2 vaccination. The receptors were gathered from a human donor who had recovered from COVID-19.

In this sample, this clonotype turned up once. The V and J genes are TRBV20-1 and TRBJ2-3; no definite D call. The CDR3 is 13 amino acids. V lost 6 bases and J 0 bases, leaving 10 bases between the germline ends. Germline-derived CDR1 and CDR2 are DFQATT and SNEGSKA (reference sequence). In nucleotides, the CDR3 is TGCAGTGCCCAGCAGCCCAGCACAGATACGCAGTATTTT. Translation: CSAQQPSTDTQYF.

The genes are TRBV5-8 and TRBJ2-5; TRBD1 matches at 8 bases. The germline CDR1 and CDR2 sequences are SGHTS and YDEGEE. The junction had 10 bases not matched to a gene; V was cut back by 4 bases and J by 2 bases. CDR3 length: 16 amino acids. CDR3 nucleotides: TGTGCCAGCAGCAGAGGACAGGGCCCAAATCAAGAGACCCAGTACTTC. Protein: CASSRGQGPNQETQYF.

This chain connects TRBV4-1 to TRBJ1-6; D is unresolved. V dropped 1 base and J dropped 0 bases, with 13 bases sitting between them. This CDR3 contains 18 residues. Germline values: CDR1 MGHRA, CDR2 YSYEKL. The CDR3 spells CASSQVGTTSSYNSPLHF. The CDR3 DNA sequence: TGCGCCAGCAGCCAAGTCGGCACAACGAGCTCCTATAATTCACCCCTCCACTTT.

The V call is TRBV20-1, the J call TRBJ2-7; 9 bases agree with TRBD2. Germline V CDR1 and CDR2: DFQATT, SNEGSKA (reference sequence). The CDR3 runs to 14 residues. V lost 6 bases, J lost 1 base, and 7 bases stayed unmatched. CDR3 DNA: TGCAGTGCCTATGGGACTAGCAGGTCCTACGAGCAGTACTTC. This encodes CSAYGTSRSYEQYF.

V usage is TRBV20-1 and J usage is TRBJ2-7; 8 nucleotides line up with TRBD1. Per the germline V gene, CDR1 is DFQATT and CDR2 is SNEGSKA (reference sequence). The trim removed 2 bases at V and 5 bases at J, leaving 5 bases unmatched. CDR3 length: 13 residues. The CDR3, as DNA: TGCAGTGCTAGATCCGACAGGGGCCACGAGCAGTACTTC. It codes for CSARSDRGHEQYF.

In the case of this clonotype: This is likely a read error, given that the CDR3 carries no conserved phenylalanine or tryptophan at its end. The rearrangement uses TRBV6-5 and TRBJ2-3; 7 bases agree with TRBD2. The CDR3 has 16 residues. In germline, CDR1 is MNHEY, CDR2 SVGAGI. The trim removed 3 bases at V and 1 base at J, leaving 7 bases unmatched. The CDR3, as DNA: TGTGCCAGCAGTTATGGCTATACTAGCGGCACAGATACGCAGTATTCT. Protein: CASSYGYTSGTDTQYS.

The V gene is TRBV27, the J gene TRBJ2-1, with D tentatively TRBD2 (6 bases). This CDR3 has 14 residues. Deletions cut 2 bases from V and 6 bases from J, with 11 bases between. Germline-derived CDR1 and CDR2 are MNHEY and SMNVEV (reference sequence). CDR3 amino acids: CASSLRTNVNEQFF. The CDR3 bases are TGTGCCAGCAGTTTACGGACTAACGTCAATGAGCAGTTCTTC.

The V call is TRBV5-4, the J call TRBJ2-3; D is unresolved. Germline V gene sequence: CDR1 SGHNT, CDR2 YYREEE (reference sequence). Trimming left V 4 bases short and J 0 bases short, with 12 bases between. The CDR3 contains 15 residues. CDR3 protein: CASSPSTGSTDTQYF. The CDR3 coding sequence is TGTGCCAGCAGCCCCAGTACTGGAAGCACAGATACGCAGTATTTT.

This sequence joins TRBV5-4 and TRBJ2-5; D possibly corresponds to TRBD1 (5 bases). Germline V lookup: CDR1 SGHNT, CDR2 YYREEE (reference sequence). This CDR3 spans 14 amino acids. Trimming removed 1 base from V and 2 bases from J, with 9 bases in between. CDR3 protein: CASSLRSGQETQYF. In DNA form, the CDR3 reads TGTGCCAGCAGCTTGCGGTCAGGGCAAGAGACCCAGTACTTC.

This clonotype has a handful of counts. CDR3 DNA: TGCAGTGTGTGGCGGGACCAAGAGACCCAGTACTTC. This encodes CSVWRDQETQYF. The V gene is TRBV20-1, the J gene TRBJ2-5, with a possible D match to TRBD2 (5 bases). V gave up 7 bases and J gave up 0 bases, with 9 bases separating them. Germline loops: CDR1 DFQATT, CDR2 SNEGSKA (reference sequence). The CDR3 loop spans 12 amino acids.

The chain carries TRBV6-4 and TRBJ1-6; D ambiguous. The germline V gene has CDR1 MRHNA and CDR2 SNTAGT. This CDR3 has 13 residues. The V end lost 8 bases, the J end lost 6 bases, and 11 bases lay between the germline ends. The DNA of the CDR3 is TGTGCCAGCGGGCAGTCGGCTAATTCACCCCTCCACTTT. It codes for CASGQSANSPLHF.

This clonotype turned up a few times. The rearrangement uses TRBV20-1 and TRBJ2-7, with 7 bases lining up with TRBD2. Per the germline V gene, CDR1 is DFQATT and CDR2 is SNEGSKA (reference sequence). With 6 bases clipped from V and 2 bases from J, the junction kept 16 bases outside the gene matches. The CDR3 runs to 16 residues. The CDR3 reads CSALNRGSSGAYEQYF. The CDR3 bases are TGCAGTGCCCTAAATCGGGGTTCTAGCGGAGCCTACGAGCAGTACTTC.

The V and J genes are TRBV6-5 and TRBJ2-1, with 11 positions matching TRBD2. Germline CDR1 is MNHEY and CDR2 is SVGAGI. J lost 8 bases, V lost 0 bases, and 0 bases had no gene match. CDR3 length: 14 residues. The CDR3 here is CASSYSTSGDEQFF. CDR3 DNA sequence: TGTGCCAGCAGTTACTCGACTAGCGGGGATGAGCAGTTCTTC.

In its sample, this clonotype was seen a few times. The chain is built from TRBV20-1 and TRBJ2-5; D uncertain. This CDR3 contains 11 residues. V was shortened by 5 bases and J by 7 bases, with 11 bases between the two germline ends. Looked up from germline, CDR1 is DFQATT and CDR2 is SNEGSKA (reference sequence). The CDR3 nucleotides are TGCAGTGCTGGGCCGAAAGTGACCCAGTACTTC. It encodes CSAGPKVTQYF.

This clonotype was counted only a few times. The chain is built from TRBV30 and TRBJ2-3; D remains ambiguous. Germline V gene lookup returns CDR1 GTSNPN and CDR2 SVGIG (reference sequence). Between the trimmed V and J ends, which lost 3 bases and 0 bases, there was a span of 7 bases. CDR3 size: 13 residues. Written as DNA, the CDR3 is TGTGCCTGGAGCAGAAAGAGCACAGATACGCAGTATTTT. It is translated as CAWSRKSTDTQYF.